These T cell receptor beta chains were read from a single sample in a study of blood T cell repertoires in COVID-19. TCRdb keeps only in-frame clones here, not all; method: immunoSEQ multiplex PCR. This sample has around 130,000 clones; around four fifths occur once, and the top ten carry 15% to 20%. Sequencing input: PBMCs or T cells enriched from blood (not recorded which). These receptors were collected from a man aged 25-45 years who had recovered from COVID-19. Each CDR3 is given with its conserved first and last residue. D genes are given only for firm matches.

J,V,D,CDR3
TRBJ2-7,TRBV6-5,.,CASSYLLAYEQYF
TRBJ2-5,TRBV27,TRBD1,CASSSLTGLETQYF
TRBJ2-1,TRBV11-3,TRBD2,CASSFDSGAGGDEQFF
TRBJ2-3,TRBV10-2,TRBD2,CASGRLAGDTDTQYF
TRBJ1-4,TRBV19,.,CASSIGPGDEKLFF
TRBJ2-1,TRBV11-2,.,CASTPLAGSSEQFF
TRBJ1-2,TRBV18,.,CASSPPSRGVNGYTF
TRBJ2-3,TRBV5-1,.,CASSFRGESTDTQYF
TRBJ1-1,TRBV4-1,.,CASSYHTTAGGSEAFF
TRBJ1-2,TRBV28,TRBD1,CASSQDRDNGYTF